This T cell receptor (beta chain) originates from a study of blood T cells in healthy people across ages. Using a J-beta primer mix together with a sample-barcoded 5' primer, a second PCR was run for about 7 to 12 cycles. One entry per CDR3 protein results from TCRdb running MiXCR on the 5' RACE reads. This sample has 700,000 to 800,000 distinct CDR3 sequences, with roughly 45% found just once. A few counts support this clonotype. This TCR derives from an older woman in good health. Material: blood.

CDR3 residues: CASSFIWTGPTYEQYF. CDR3 DNA: TGTGCCAGCAGCTTTATTTGGACAGGGCCCACCTACGAGCAGTACTTC. This chain uses TRBV11-2 with TRBJ2-7; 8 bases map to TRBD1. The junction had 9 bases not matched to a gene; V was cut back by 3 bases and J by 2 bases. CDR1 is SGHAT, CDR2 FQNNGV, per germline. This CDR3 contains 16 residues.